This T cell receptor beta chain was recorded in a study of blood T cell repertoires in COVID-19. About the research overall: Both acute and convalescent COVID-19 samples were obtained from the United States, Italy and Spain.

This CDR3 region has 14 residues. V was clipped by 0 bases and J by 5 bases, with 11 bases between them. The germline gives CDR1 GTSNPN, CDR2 SVGIG (reference sequence). Sequencing was performed with immunoSEQ multiplex PCR; in TCRdb, only in-frame clones are kept and a portion is missing. The sample shows fewer than 80,000 clones, about 84% of them seen only once. The specimen sequenced was peripheral blood. The receptor comes from a man aged 50 to 59 with COVID-19, enrolled during active disease. The chain employs TRBV30 and TRBJ1-5, with a possible D match to TRBD1 (6 bases). CDR3 residues: CAWSVPRGDQPQHF. For the CDR3, the DNA is TGTGCCTGGAGTGTACCCAGGGGTGATCAGCCCCAGCATTTT.